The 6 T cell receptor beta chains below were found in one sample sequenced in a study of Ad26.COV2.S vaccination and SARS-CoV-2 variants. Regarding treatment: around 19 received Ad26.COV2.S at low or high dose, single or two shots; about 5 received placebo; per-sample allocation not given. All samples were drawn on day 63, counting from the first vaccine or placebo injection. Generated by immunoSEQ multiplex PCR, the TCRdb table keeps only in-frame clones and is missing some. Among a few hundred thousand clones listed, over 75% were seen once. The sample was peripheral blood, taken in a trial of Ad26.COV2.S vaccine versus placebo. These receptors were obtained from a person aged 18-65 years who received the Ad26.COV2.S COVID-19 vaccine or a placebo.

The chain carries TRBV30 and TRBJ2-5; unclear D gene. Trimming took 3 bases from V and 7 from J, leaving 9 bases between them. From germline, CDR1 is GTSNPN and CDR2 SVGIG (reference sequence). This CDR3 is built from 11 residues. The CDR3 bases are TGTGCCTGGAGCGCCGGCAGGACCCAGTACTTC. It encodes CAWSAGRTQYF.

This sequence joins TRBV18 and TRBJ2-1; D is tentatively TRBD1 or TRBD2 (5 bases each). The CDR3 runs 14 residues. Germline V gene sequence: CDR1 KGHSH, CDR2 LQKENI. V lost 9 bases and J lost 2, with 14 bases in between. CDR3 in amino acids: CASQPGSPYNEQFF. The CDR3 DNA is TGTGCCAGTCAACCAGGGAGCCCCTACAATGAGCAGTTCTTC.

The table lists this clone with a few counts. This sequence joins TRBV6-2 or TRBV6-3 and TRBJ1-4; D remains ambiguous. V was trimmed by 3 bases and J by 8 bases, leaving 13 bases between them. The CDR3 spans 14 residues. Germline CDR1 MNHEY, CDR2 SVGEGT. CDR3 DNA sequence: TGTGCCAGCAGTTATGGACTGTCGAGGGAAAAACTGTTTTTT. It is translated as CASSYGLSREKLFF.

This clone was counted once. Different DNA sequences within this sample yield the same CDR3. The CDR3 bases are TGTGCCAGTAGCCCAGGCTTCGAGGGGACTAATGAAAAACTGTTTTTT. Its translation: CASSPGFEGTNEKLFF. The chain joins TRBV19 to TRBJ1-4; TRBD1 is a possible D gene (5 bases). This CDR3 is 16 amino acids long. Germline CDR1 reads LNHDA; CDR2 reads SQIVND (reference sequence). V was trimmed by 6 bases and J by 2 bases, leaving 16 bases between them.

CDR3 amino acids: CASRDRDRRMNTEAFF. CDR3 in DNA: TGTGCCAGTAGAGATAGGGACAGGCGCATGAACACTGAAGCTTTCTTT. The chain is built from TRBV19 and TRBJ1-1, with TRBD1 matching over 8 bases. Per germline, CDR1 LNHDA and CDR2 SQIVND (reference sequence). V was pared by 6 bases and J by 0 bases, with 9 bases of the junction left unmatched. The CDR3 is made up of 16 amino acids.

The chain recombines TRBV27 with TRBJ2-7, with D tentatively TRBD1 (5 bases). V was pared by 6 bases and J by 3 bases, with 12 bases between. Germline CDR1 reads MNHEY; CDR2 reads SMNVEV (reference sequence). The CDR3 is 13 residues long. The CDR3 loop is CASSQTENYEQYF. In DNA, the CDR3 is TGTGCCAGCAGCCAGACAGAGAACTACGAGCAGTACTTC.